This is a list of T cell receptor beta chains from one sample in a study of identical twins. TCRdb reanalysed the 5' RACE reads using MiXCR and keeps one entry per CDR3 protein. The sample has about 390,000 distinct CDR3 sequences, about 10% seen once; the top ten hold approximately 8.9%. Sequencing was done on a sample of naive T cells sorted from blood. The receptors here all came from a woman aged 45-59 years in good health. CDR3s include the opening cysteine and the closing phenylalanine or tryptophan. The D gene is left open where the match is weak. Part of the rows lack a size; the others show once, few, many or a class for expanded clones.

CDR3aa: CASSLGPYGEAFF
CDR3nt: TGTGCCAGCAGCTTAGGGCCTTATGGTGAAGCTTTCTTT
j_gene: TRBJ1-1
v_gene: TRBV11-2
abundance: .
d_gene: .

CDR3aa: CASGDLGEQYF
CDR3nt: TGTGCCAGCGGTGACCTGGGGGAGCAGTACTTC
j_gene: TRBJ2-7
v_gene: TRBV5-5
abundance: many
d_gene: .

CDR3aa: CASSWTGSYNEQFF
CDR3nt: TGCGCCAGCAGCTGGACAGGGTCATACAATGAGCAGTTCTTC
j_gene: TRBJ2-1
v_gene: TRBV5-1
abundance: many
d_gene: TRBD1

CDR3aa: CASSKQSGRATDTQYF
CDR3nt: TGTGCCAGCAGTAAACAAAGCGGGAGGGCCACAGATACGCAGTATTTT
j_gene: TRBJ2-3
v_gene: TRBV6-4
abundance: .
d_gene: TRBD2

CDR3aa: CASSIGPSGSSYNEQFF
CDR3nt: TGTGCCAGTAGTATAGGCCCTAGCGGGAGCTCCTACAATGAGCAGTTCTTC
j_gene: TRBJ2-1
v_gene: TRBV19
abundance: many
d_gene: TRBD2

CDR3aa: CASSLSGAPNEKLFF
CDR3nt: TGTGCCAGCAGCCTCAGTGGGGCACCTAATGAAAAACTGTTTTTT
j_gene: TRBJ1-4
v_gene: TRBV6-1
abundance: many
d_gene: .

CDR3aa: CASRMGTASSYEQYF
CDR3nt: TGCGCCAGCAGAATGGGGACAGCCTCCTCCTACGAGCAGTACTTC
j_gene: TRBJ2-7
v_gene: TRBV5-1
abundance: few
d_gene: TRBD1

CDR3aa: CAIQSGLAGNYEQYF
CDR3nt: TGTGCCATCCAAAGCGGGCTAGCGGGAAACTACGAGCAGTACTTC
j_gene: TRBJ2-7
v_gene: TRBV10-3
abundance: many
d_gene: TRBD2

CDR3aa: CSVVGGDNEKLFF
CDR3nt: TGCAGCGTTGTAGGCGGCGATAATGAAAAACTGTTTTTT
j_gene: TRBJ1-4
v_gene: TRBV29-1
abundance: many
d_gene: .

CDR3aa: CASSQSRWETQYF
CDR3nt: TGTGCCAGCAGCCAATCTCGGTGGGAGACCCAGTACTTC
j_gene: TRBJ2-5
v_gene: TRBV4-2
abundance: .
d_gene: .

CDR3aa: CASSRGLGKETQYF
CDR3nt: TGTGCCAGCAGCCGAGGACTGGGGAAAGAGACCCAGTACTTC
j_gene: TRBJ2-5
v_gene: TRBV7-3
abundance: .
d_gene: .

CDR3aa: CASRFTGLGMNTEAFF
CDR3nt: TGTGCCAGCAGATTCACAGGGCTCGGCATGAACACTGAAGCTTTCTTT
j_gene: TRBJ1-1
v_gene: TRBV6-5
abundance: .
d_gene: .

CDR3aa: CASSPGLPTYEQYF
CDR3nt: TGTGCCAGCAGCCCCGGACTTCCCACCTACGAGCAGTACTTC
j_gene: TRBJ2-7
v_gene: TRBV7-2
abundance: .
d_gene: .

CDR3aa: CASSPRYPLNEQFF
CDR3nt: TGTGCCAGCAGCCCTCGTTACCCCCTCAATGAGCAGTTCTTC
j_gene: TRBJ2-1
v_gene: TRBV7-9
abundance: .
d_gene: .

CDR3aa: CASSRDPGDEQFF
CDR3nt: TGTGCCAGCAGCCGGGACCCAGGGGATGAGCAGTTCTTC
j_gene: TRBJ2-1
v_gene: TRBV11-2
abundance: .
d_gene: .

CDR3aa: CASNTGDRGEKLFF
CDR3nt: TGCGCCAGCAACACCGGGGACAGGGGTGAAAAACTGTTTTTT
j_gene: TRBJ1-4
v_gene: TRBV5-1
abundance: .
d_gene: TRBD1

CDR3aa: CASSEMGQGPLYNEQFF
CDR3nt: TGTGCCAGCAGTGAAATGGGACAGGGTCCGCTCTACAATGAGCAGTTCTTC
j_gene: TRBJ2-1
v_gene: TRBV2
abundance: .
d_gene: TRBD1

CDR3aa: CSARELRSRVGTQYF
CDR3nt: TGCAGTGCTAGAGAGTTGAGATCCAGGGTCGGGACCCAGTACTTC
j_gene: TRBJ2-5
v_gene: TRBV20-1
abundance: .
d_gene: .

CDR3aa: CASESGEGLVGELFF
CDR3nt: TGTGCCAGCGAGTCGGGGGAGGGCCTGGTCGGGGAGCTGTTTTTT
j_gene: TRBJ2-2
v_gene: TRBV6-1
abundance: many
d_gene: TRBD2

CDR3aa: CSALDRLRPDYGYTF
CDR3nt: TGCAGTGCCCTGGACAGGTTAAGGCCCGACTATGGCTACACCTTC
j_gene: TRBJ1-2
v_gene: TRBV20-1
abundance: .
d_gene: TRBD1

CDR3aa: CASSRWNTEAFF
CDR3nt: TGTGCCAGCAGCCGGTGGAACACTGAAGCTTTCTTT
j_gene: TRBJ1-1
v_gene: TRBV3-1
abundance: .
d_gene: .

CDR3aa: CATSDGATSGVQETQYF
CDR3nt: TGTGCCACCAGTGATGGGGCGACTAGCGGAGTTCAAGAGACCCAGTACTTC
j_gene: TRBJ2-5
v_gene: TRBV24-1
abundance: few
d_gene: TRBD2

CDR3aa: CSVQQGGVAAQYF
CDR3nt: TGCAGCGTTCAACAGGGGGGGGTTGCGGCCCAGTACTTC
j_gene: TRBJ2-5
v_gene: TRBV29-1
abundance: many
d_gene: .

CDR3aa: CASSLSQGADTQYF
CDR3nt: TGTGCCAGCAGTTTATCCCAGGGGGCAGATACGCAGTATTTT
j_gene: TRBJ2-3
v_gene: TRBV12-3/TRBV12-4
abundance: few
d_gene: TRBD1

CDR3aa: CASGSVSDIQYF
CDR3nt: TGTGCCAGCGGTAGCGTGAGTGACATTCAGTACTTC
j_gene: TRBJ2-4
v_gene: TRBV12-3/TRBV12-4
abundance: few
d_gene: .

CDR3aa: CASSFGESDHYEQFF
CDR3nt: TGCGCCAGCAGCTTCGGTGAGAGCGATCATTATGAGCAGTTCTTC
j_gene: TRBJ2-1
v_gene: TRBV5-1
abundance: few
d_gene: .

CDR3aa: CASSLEVLAGPRTDTQYF
CDR3nt: TGCGCCAGCAGCTTGGAGGTGTTAGCGGGTCCCCGAACAGATACGCAGTATTTT
j_gene: TRBJ2-3
v_gene: TRBV5-1
abundance: many
d_gene: TRBD2

CDR3aa: CASSGGVGTEAFF
CDR3nt: TGCGCCAGCAGCGGAGGGGTGGGCACTGAAGCTTTCTTT
j_gene: TRBJ1-1
v_gene: TRBV4-1
abundance: .
d_gene: .

CDR3aa: CASSSYRGGGQPQHF
CDR3nt: TGTGCCAGCAGTTCATACAGGGGTGGGGGTCAGCCCCAGCATTTT
j_gene: TRBJ1-5
v_gene: TRBV28
abundance: .
d_gene: TRBD1

CDR3aa: CAARDTVGEQYF
CDR3nt: TGTGCCGCCCGGGACACAGTAGGCGAGCAGTACTTC
j_gene: TRBJ2-7
v_gene: TRBV3-1
abundance: few
d_gene: .

CDR3aa: CATSDVLETQYF
CDR3nt: TGTGCCACCAGTGACGTATTGGAGACCCAGTACTTC
j_gene: TRBJ2-5
v_gene: TRBV24-1
abundance: .
d_gene: .

CDR3aa: CASSYSEMAGETDTQYF
CDR3nt: TGTGCCAGCAGTTACTCAGAGATGGCGGGAGAGACAGATACGCAGTATTTT
j_gene: TRBJ2-3
v_gene: TRBV6-6
abundance: .
d_gene: TRBD2